This T cell receptor (beta chain) was found in a study of vaccination and CD4 T cells after COVID-19. The overall study: At a median about 72 days (range 14 to 241) after dose two, post-vaccine samples were obtained.

Trimming took off 2 bases at V and 1 base at J, with 6 bases between the two ends. The CDR3 totals 15 residues. Germline CDR1 is SGHTA and CDR2 is FQGTGA. Points on this clonotype: Its target is not known.

Cultured CD4+ T cell DNA was sequenced using the Oncomine TCR Beta short-read assay. TCRdb independently ran MiXCR on the PCR reads; one entry per CDR3 protein. The table lists 15,000 to 20,000 distinct CDR3 sequences, about two fifths of them singletons. The treatment is: approximately nine-day PBMC culture with coronavirus spike peptide pools or control peptides (ViraFEST assay). Sequenced: CD4+ T cells from blood, cultured in vitro. This receptor was obtained from a human donor who had recovered from COVID-19. This chain uses TRBV7-3 with TRBJ2-6; unclear D gene. The CDR3 sequence is CASSLYDSGANVLTF. The DNA of the CDR3 is TGTGCCAGCAGCTTATACGATTCTGGGGCCAACGTCCTGACTTTC.